The 31 T cell receptor beta chains reported below all come from one sample, sequenced in a study of human thymus T cells. Resections from corrective heart surgery supplied the thymus tissue. Produced via immunoSEQ multiplex PCR; TCRdb's table is partial and in-frame only. The sample lists around 130,000 clones, around 94% occurring once. Sequences were obtained from thymus tissue. These receptors were collected from a boy younger than two with a congenital heart defect but otherwise immunologically healthy.

This sequence joins TRBV6-1 and TRBJ2-2; D uncertain. V was pared by 8 bases and J by 10 bases, with 11 bases between. Germline CDR1 MNHNS, CDR2 SASEGT. The CDR3 runs to 11 residues. CDR3 protein: CASHGLSELFF. The CDR3 DNA reads TGTGCCAGCCATGGTTTGTCGGAGCTGTTTTTT.

The V call is TRBV7-6, the J call TRBJ2-5; TRBD1 matches 10 bases. Germline values: CDR1 SGHVS, CDR2 FNYEAQ. The J segment lost 2 bases and the V segment lost 2 bases, leaving 8 bases of the junction unmatched. The length of the CDR3 is 17 residues. The CDR3 coding sequence is TGTGCCAGCAGCTTAACCCCGTCGGGACAGGGGCAAGAGACCCAGTACTTC. It encodes CASSLTPSGQGQETQYF.

The chain is built from TRBV11-2 and TRBJ2-3, with 11 bases identical to TRBD2. CDR3 length: 18 amino acids. V lost 3 bases and J lost 6; bases outside the gene matches: 14. CDR1 and CDR2 (germline): SGHAT, FQNNGV. CDR3 DNA: TGTGCCAGCAGCTTGGGAAATCTAGCGGGGGGTCGGTTGGATACGCAGTATTTT. Translating it yields CASSLGNLAGGRLDTQYF.

This chain joins TRBV5-1 and TRBJ1-1; TRBD1 might be the D (6 bases). Germline CDR1 and CDR2: SGHRS and YFSETQ. V was clipped by 4 bases and J by 2 bases, with 12 bases between them. The CDR3 loop spans 14 amino acids. CDR3 region: CASSQTGYNTEAFF. CDR3 coding DNA: TGCGCCAGCAGCCAAACAGGGTATAACACTGAAGCTTTCTTT.

The chain couples TRBV7-2 to TRBJ1-2; weak D call: TRBD1 (5 bases). V lost 8 bases and J lost 4, with 8 bases in between. This CDR3 has 11 residues. The germline V gene encodes CDR1 SGHTA and CDR2 FQGNSA. CDR3 sequence (DNA): TGTGCCAGCTCAGGGATCTATGGCTACACCTTC. The encoded protein is CASSGIYGYTF.

V is TRBV5-4 and J is TRBJ1-3; D gene uncertain. V lost 4 bases and J lost 2, with 16 bases in between. The CDR3 consists of 16 residues. Germline CDR1 reads SGHNT; CDR2 reads YYREEE (reference sequence). Written as DNA, the CDR3 is TGTGCCAGCAGCCCAACCCCCGGGCGGACTGGAAACACCATATATTTT. Translating it yields CASSPTPGRTGNTIYF.

This rearrangement joins TRBV5-1 to TRBJ1-1, with D possibly being TRBD1 (5 bases). Germline CDR1 and CDR2: SGHRS and YFSETQ. The CDR3 runs 15 residues. Trimming took off 4 bases at V and 3 bases at J, with 16 bases between the two ends. The CDR3, as DNA: TGCGCCAGCAGCCCCGGGGGATCGAGGGACACTGAAGCTTTCTTT. Translated: CASSPGGSRDTEAFF. The full variable domain, with the rest looked up from reference TRBV5-1 and TRBJ1-1, is KAGVTQTPRYLIKTRGQQVTLSCSPISGHRSVSWYQQTPGQGLQFLFEYFSETQRNKGNFPGRFSGRQFSNSRSEMNVSTLELGDSALYLCASSPGGSRDTEAFFGQGTRLTVV.

The genes are TRBV2 and TRBJ2-7, with 9 bases aligning to TRBD2. The CDR3 loop spans 17 amino acids. Unmatched junction bases numbered 15, after V lost 2 bases and J lost 7 bases. Germline CDR1 SNHLY, CDR2 FYNNEI. CDR3 in amino acids: CASSEFGSTSGREEQYF. The CDR3 DNA reads as TGTGCCAGCAGTGAATTCGGATCGACTAGCGGCCGGGAGGAGCAGTACTTC.

This chain links TRBV7-2 with TRBJ1-2; TRBD1 matches at 7 bases. This CDR3 has 13 residues. CDR1 is SGHTA and CDR2 is FQGNSA in the germline V gene. With V trimmed by 1 base and J by 5 bases, 1 base remained unmatched. The CDR3 spells CASSLDRGYGYTF. The CDR3 coding sequence is TGTGCCAGCAGCTTAGACAGGGGTTATGGCTACACCTTC.

The V call is TRBV28, the J call TRBJ1-2; a possible D gene is TRBD1 (6 bases). Trimming cost V 8 bases and J 8 bases, with 21 bases left between them. Germline assignment: CDR1 MDHEN and CDR2 SYDVKM. This CDR3 contains 14 residues. This CDR3 is CASYDQDSLGGYTF. The CDR3 bases are TGTGCCAGCTACGACCAGGACAGCCTGGGGGGCTACACCTTC.

The rearrangement links TRBV7-9 to TRBJ2-5; D gene ambiguous. V dropped 2 bases and J dropped 5 bases, with 3 bases sitting between them. Looked up from germline, CDR1 is SEHNR and CDR2 is FQNEAQ (reference sequence). The CDR3 covers 11 residues. CDR3 protein: CASSLWETQYF. In DNA, the CDR3 is TGTGCCAGCAGCTTATGGGAGACCCAGTACTTC.

This clone appeared once. The chain combines TRBV4-2 with TRBJ2-7; unclear D gene. The ends were cut back, 0 bases at V and 1 base at J, with 10 bases in the middle. This CDR3 is 15 amino acids long. Per germline, CDR1 LGHNA and CDR2 YNFKEQ. The CDR3 DNA follows: TGTGCCAGCAGCCAAGAATCTTACCCTTCCTACGAGCAGTACTTC. This sequence encodes CASSQESYPSYEQYF.

This clone has a single count. The chain combines TRBV7-2 with TRBJ2-4; unclear D gene. From germline, CDR1 is SGHTA and CDR2 FQGNSA. This CDR3 spans 16 amino acids. The ends were cut back, 3 bases at V and 6 bases at J, with 18 bases in the middle. CDR3 amino acids: CASSFSPGPFGNIQYF. As DNA, the CDR3 is TGTGCCAGCAGCTTTTCCCCTGGACCGTTCGGAAACATTCAGTACTTC. The full variable domain, with the rest looked up from reference TRBV7-2 and TRBJ2-4, is GAGVSQSPSNKVTEKGKDVELRCDPISGHTALYWYRQSLGQGLEFLIYFQGNSAPDKSGLPSDRFSAERTGGSVSTLTIQRTQQEDSAVYLCASSFSPGPFGNIQYFGAGTRLSVL.

V is TRBV9 and J is TRBJ2-3; 8 bases align to TRBD2. V lost 0 bases to trimming and J lost 2 bases; unmatched junction nucleotides: 8. The CDR3 covers 17 residues. From germline, CDR1 is SGDLS and CDR2 YYNGEE. CDR3 nucleotide sequence: TGTGCCAGCAGCGTAGGGGTAGCGGGGTTCCTCACAGATACGCAGTATTTT. As protein: CASSVGVAGFLTDTQYF.

This chain joins TRBV27 and TRBJ2-5, with 9 positions matching TRBD1. Germline CDR1 reads MNHEY; CDR2 reads SMNVEV (reference sequence). After removal of 6 bases from V and 4 bases from J, the junction contained 6 bases not matched to a gene. The CDR3 loop spans 14 amino acids. CDR3 DNA sequence: TGTGCCAGCAGAAGGGGGACAGGGCCAGAGACCCAGTACTTC. Translating gives CASRRGTGPETQYF.

The chain combines TRBV18 with TRBJ1-6; tentatively, D is TRBD1 (5 bases). The V end lost 4 bases, the J end lost 13 bases, and 14 bases lay between the germline ends. The length of the CDR3 is 13 residues. Looked up from germline, CDR1 is KGHSH and CDR2 is LQKENI. CDR3 sequence reads: CASSLLGETPLHF. The CDR3 region has the DNA TGTGCCAGCTCACTCCTGGGGGAGACTCCCCTCCACTTT. Full variable domain (outside the CDR3, taken from reference TRBV18 and TRBJ1-6): NAGVMQNPRHLVRRRGQEARLRCSPMKGHSHVYWYRQLPEEGLKFMVYLQKENIIDESGMPKERFSAEFPKEGPSILRIQQVVRGDSAAYFCASSLLGETPLHFGNGTRLTVT.

The rearrangement joins TRBV2 to TRBJ1-6, with 8 nucleotides matching TRBD1. With V trimmed by 6 bases and J by 6 bases, 7 bases remained unmatched. The CDR3 consists of 15 residues. The germline V gene encodes CDR1 SNHLY and CDR2 FYNNEI. In DNA form, the CDR3 reads TGTGCCAGCAGGGCCGGGACAGGACTTAATTCACCCCTCCACTTT. Translating it yields CASRAGTGLNSPLHF.

This sequence joins TRBV10-3 and TRBJ1-4; D is unclear. Trimming shortened V by 0 bases and J by 4 bases, and 12 bases separated the two germline ends. CDR3 length equals 16 residues. The germline gives CDR1 ENHRY, CDR2 SYGVKD. CDR3 sequence (DNA): TGTGCCATCAGTGAGTCACACCCCATTAATAATGAAAAACTGTTTTTT. The encoded protein is CAISESHPINNEKLFF.

The genes are TRBV28 and TRBJ2-2, with D tentatively TRBD2 (7 bases). V was shortened by 5 bases and J by 6 bases, with 16 bases between the two germline ends. Per germline, CDR1 MDHEN and CDR2 SYDVKM. The CDR3 is made up of 15 amino acids. In DNA, the CDR3 is TGTGCCAGCAGTCCCCCGGGGGGCCCAGCCGGGGAGCTGTTTTTT. Encoded protein: CASSPPGGPAGELFF.

The rearrangement joins TRBV2 to TRBJ2-2; TRBD1 agrees at 7 bases. CDR1 and CDR2 (germline): SNHLY, FYNNEI. This CDR3 is 13 amino acids long. Trimming cost V 8 bases and J 6 bases; bases outside gene matches: 6. This chain's CDR3 is CASDITGAGELFF. The CDR3 bases are TGTGCCAGCGATATAACAGGGGCCGGGGAGCTGTTTTTT.

The chain combines TRBV5-6 with TRBJ2-2; 12 positions match TRBD1. Per the germline V gene, CDR1 is SGHDT and CDR2 is YYEEEE. Germline trimming cut 4 bases from V and 6 bases from J; bases unmatched to any gene: 4. This CDR3 is 15 amino acids long. In nucleotides, the CDR3 is TGTGCCAGCAGCAGGGACAGGGGGCTGTCCGGGGAGCTGTTTTTT. Encoded protein: CASSRDRGLSGELFF. Supplemented by reference TRBV5-6 and TRBJ2-2, the full variable domain reads DAGVTQSPTHLIKTRGQQVTLRCSPKSGHDTVSWYQQALGQGPQFIFQYYEEEERQRGNFPDRFSGHQFPNYSSELNVNALLLGDSALYLCASSRDRGLSGELFFGEGSRLTVL.

The chain has TRBV7-9 and TRBJ2-3, with D perhaps TRBD2 (5 bases). V shed 2 bases and J shed 1 base, with 13 bases lying between them. CDR3 size: 16 residues. Looked up from germline, CDR1 is SEHNR and CDR2 is FQNEAQ (reference sequence). DNA of the CDR3: TGTGCCAGCAGCTTACGGCCTAGCAGACGCACAGATACGCAGTATTTT. Protein sequence: CASSLRPSRRTDTQYF.

The chain couples TRBV2 to TRBJ2-3, with D perhaps TRBD1 (5 bases). Germline V gene lookup returns CDR1 SNHLY and CDR2 FYNNEI. V was trimmed by 2 bases and J by 5 bases, leaving 17 bases between them. There are 16 residues in the CDR3. The DNA of the CDR3 is TGTGCCAGCAGTGAAATTTCGTGGGGCCAGGAAGATACGCAGTATTTT. It codes for CASSEISWGQEDTQYF.

The chain combines TRBV7-3 with TRBJ2-3; TRBD2 is a possible D gene (7 bases). The CDR3 length is 16 residues. The germline CDR1 and CDR2 sequences are SGHTA and FQGTGA. V lost 3 bases to trimming and J lost 0 bases, with 13 bases between them. CDR3 nucleotide sequence: TGTGCCAGCAGCTTGTCCGGGGGGCCGAGCACAGATACGCAGTATTTT. It specifies CASSLSGGPSTDTQYF.

The chain recombines TRBV19 with TRBJ1-2, with D tentatively TRBD1 (5 bases). The CDR3 extends over 14 amino acids. V lost 1 base and J 4 bases, leaving 10 bases between the germline ends. Per germline, CDR1 LNHDA and CDR2 SQIVND (reference sequence). CDR3 nucleotides: TGTGCCAGTAGTATAGCTCGACAGAGCTATGGCTACACCTTC. Protein sequence: CASSIARQSYGYTF.

The chain employs TRBV4-1 and TRBJ2-7, with 11 bases lining up with TRBD2. This CDR3 comprises 15 residues. Germline assignment: CDR1 MGHRA and CDR2 YSYEKL. The V segment lost 3 bases and the J segment 5 bases; nucleotides outside the gene matches: 6. CDR3 in DNA: TGCGCCAGCAGCCAGGAGACTAGCGGGGCCCACGAGCAGTACTTC. Translated: CASSQETSGAHEQYF.

The chain recombines TRBV11-3 with TRBJ2-7, with 9 positions matching TRBD2. The CDR3 totals 15 residues. With 6 bases clipped from V and 12 bases from J, the junction kept 18 bases outside the gene matches. In germline, CDR1 is SGHNT, CDR2 YENEEA. CDR3 sequence (DNA): TGTGCCAGCAGTGAGTTTAGCCTAGCGGGGACAAATGTGTACTTC. This translates into CASSEFSLAGTNVYF.

The chain uses TRBV7-3 and TRBJ2-1, with D maybe TRBD2 (6 bases). V was clipped by 3 bases and J by 7 bases, with 13 bases between them. The CDR3 is made up of 14 amino acids. Germline CDR1 is SGHTA and CDR2 is FQGTGA. This CDR3 is CASSLTGTENEQFF. CDR3 in DNA: TGTGCCAGCAGCTTGACCGGGACTGAAAATGAGCAGTTCTTC.

The gene calls are TRBV7-8 and TRBJ2-7; D gene unclear. This CDR3 has 12 residues. Trimming shortened V by 3 bases and J by 4 bases, and 7 bases separated the two germline ends. CDR1 is SGHVS and CDR2 is FQNEAQ in the germline V gene. DNA of the CDR3: TGTGCCAGCAGCTTTTTGGGTTACGAGCAGTACTTC. As protein: CASSFLGYEQYF.

The gene calls are TRBV28 and TRBJ1-1, with 7 bases matching TRBD1. Trimming cost V 4 bases and J 2 bases; bases outside gene matches: 16. Germline CDR1 reads MDHEN; CDR2 reads SYDVKM. The CDR3 extends over 18 amino acids. CDR3 amino acids: CASSSPARQGGDNTEAFF. The CDR3 DNA follows: TGTGCCAGCAGTTCCCCGGCTCGGCAGGGGGGAGATAACACTGAAGCTTTCTTT.

This sequence joins TRBV2 and TRBJ2-5, with a tentative D call TRBD1 (6 bases). This CDR3 is 14 amino acids long. Germline CDR1 is SNHLY and CDR2 is FYNNEI. Trimming took off 7 bases at V and 4 bases at J, with 16 bases between the two ends. CDR3 region: CASIPRGFGETQYF. The CDR3 bases are TGTGCCAGCATTCCCAGGGGTTTTGGAGAGACCCAGTACTTC.